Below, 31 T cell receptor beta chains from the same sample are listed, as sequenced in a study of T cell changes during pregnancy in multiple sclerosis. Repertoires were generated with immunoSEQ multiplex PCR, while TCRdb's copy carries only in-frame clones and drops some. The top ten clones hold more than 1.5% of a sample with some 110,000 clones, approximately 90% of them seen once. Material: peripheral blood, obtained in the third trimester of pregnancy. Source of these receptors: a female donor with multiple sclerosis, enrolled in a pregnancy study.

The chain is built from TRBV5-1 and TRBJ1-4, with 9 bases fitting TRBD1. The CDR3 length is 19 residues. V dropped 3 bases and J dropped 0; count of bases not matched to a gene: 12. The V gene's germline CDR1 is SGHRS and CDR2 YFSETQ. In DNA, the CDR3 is TGCGCCAGCAGCTCGGACTCCGGGACAGGGAATCCAACTAATGAAAAACTGTTTTTT. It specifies CASSSDSGTGNPTNEKLFF.

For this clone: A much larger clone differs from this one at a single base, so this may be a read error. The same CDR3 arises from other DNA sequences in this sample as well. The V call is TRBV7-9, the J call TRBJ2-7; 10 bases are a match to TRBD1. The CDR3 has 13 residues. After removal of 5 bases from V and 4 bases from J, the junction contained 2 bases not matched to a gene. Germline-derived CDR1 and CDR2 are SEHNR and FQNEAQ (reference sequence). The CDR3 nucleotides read TGTGCCAGCAGCCGGGACAGGGGTTACGAGCAGTACTTC. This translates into CASSRDRGYEQYF. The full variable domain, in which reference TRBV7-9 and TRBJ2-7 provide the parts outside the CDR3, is DTGVSQNPRHKITKRGQNVTFRCDPISEHNRLYWYRQTLGQGPEFLTYFQNEAQLEKSRLLSDRFSAERPKGSFSTLEIQRTEQGDSAMYLCASSRDRGYEQYFGPGTRLTVT.

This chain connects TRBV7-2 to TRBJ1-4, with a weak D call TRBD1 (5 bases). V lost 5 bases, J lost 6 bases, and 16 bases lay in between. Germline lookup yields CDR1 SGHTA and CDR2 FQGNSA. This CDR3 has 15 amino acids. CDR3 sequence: CASSPRGRADEKLFF. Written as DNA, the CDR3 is TGTGCCAGCAGCCCCAGAGGCAGGGCTGATGAAAAACTGTTTTTT. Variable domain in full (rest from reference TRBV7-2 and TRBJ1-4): GAGVSQSPSNKVTEKGKDVELRCDPISGHTALYWYRQSLGQGLEFLIYFQGNSAPDKSGLPSDRFSAERTGGSVSTLTIQRTQQEDSAVYLCASSPRGRADEKLFFGSGTQLSVL.

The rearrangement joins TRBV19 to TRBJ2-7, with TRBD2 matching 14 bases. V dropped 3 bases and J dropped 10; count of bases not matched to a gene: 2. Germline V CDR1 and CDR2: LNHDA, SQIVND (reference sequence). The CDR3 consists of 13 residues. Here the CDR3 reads CASSMGLAGVQYF. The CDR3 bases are TGTGCCAGTAGTATGGGACTAGCGGGAGTTCAGTACTTC. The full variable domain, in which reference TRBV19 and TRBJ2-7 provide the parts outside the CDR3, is DGGITQSPKYLFRKEGQNVTLSCEQNLNHDAMYWYRQDPGQGLRLIYYSQIVNDFQKGDIAEGYSVSREKKESFPLTVTSAQKNPTAFYLCASSMGLAGVQYFGPGTRLTVT.

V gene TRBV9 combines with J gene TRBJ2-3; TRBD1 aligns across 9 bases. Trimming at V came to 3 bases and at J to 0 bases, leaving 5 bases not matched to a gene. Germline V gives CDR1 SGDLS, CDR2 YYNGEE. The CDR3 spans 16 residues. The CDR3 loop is CASSATGQGSTDTQYF. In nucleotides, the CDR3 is TGTGCCAGCAGCGCTACGGGACAGGGAAGCACAGATACGCAGTATTTT. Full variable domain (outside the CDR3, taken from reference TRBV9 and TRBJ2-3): DSGVTQTPKHLITATGQRVTLRCSPRSGDLSVYWYQQSLDQGLQFLIQYYNGEERAKGNILERFSAQQFPDLHSELNLSSLELGDSALYFCASSATGQGSTDTQYFGPGTRLTVL.

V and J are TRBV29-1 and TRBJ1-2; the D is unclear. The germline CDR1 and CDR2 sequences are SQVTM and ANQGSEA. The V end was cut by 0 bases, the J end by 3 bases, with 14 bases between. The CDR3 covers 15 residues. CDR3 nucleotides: TGCAGCGTTGAAGATAACGGCGGGAACTACTATGGCTACACCTTC. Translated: CSVEDNGGNYYGYTF.

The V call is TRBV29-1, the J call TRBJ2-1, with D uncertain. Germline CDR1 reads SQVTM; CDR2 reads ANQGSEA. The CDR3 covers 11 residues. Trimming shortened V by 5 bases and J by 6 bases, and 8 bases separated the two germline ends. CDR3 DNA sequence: TGCAGCGTTTACCTCAGCAATGAGCAGTTCTTC. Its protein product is CSVYLSNEQFF.

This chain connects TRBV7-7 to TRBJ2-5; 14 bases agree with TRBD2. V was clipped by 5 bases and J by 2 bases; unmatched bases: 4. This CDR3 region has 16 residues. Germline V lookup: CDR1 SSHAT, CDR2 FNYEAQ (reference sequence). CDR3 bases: TGTGCCAGCAGCCTTAGACTAGCGGGGGGGCAAGAGACCCAGTACTTC. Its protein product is CASSLRLAGGQETQYF.

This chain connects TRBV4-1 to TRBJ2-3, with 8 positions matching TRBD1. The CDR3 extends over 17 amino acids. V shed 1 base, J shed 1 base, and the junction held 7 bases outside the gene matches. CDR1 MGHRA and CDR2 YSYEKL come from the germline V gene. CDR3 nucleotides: TGCGCCAGCAGCCAAGGGCGACAGGGGCTACGCACAGATACGCAGTATTTT. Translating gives CASSQGRQGLRTDTQYF.

This CDR3 is CASSVTPASPGGTQYF. CDR3 nucleotide sequence: TGTGCCAGCAGCGTAACCCCAGCTTCCCCTGGAGGGACCCAGTACTTC. The chain has TRBV9 and TRBJ2-5, with D maybe TRBD2 (5 bases). The germline V gene encodes CDR1 SGDLS and CDR2 YYNGEE. This CDR3 is built from 16 residues. V was clipped by 1 base and J by 7 bases, with 20 bases between them.

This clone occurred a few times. The CDR3 nucleotides read TGTGCCATCAGCGGGACAGGGGCCGGGGAGCTGTTTTTT. The encoded protein is CAISGTGAGELFF. The chain combines TRBV10-3 with TRBJ2-2; 10 nucleotides align to TRBD1. Germline assignment: CDR1 ENHRY and CDR2 SYGVKD. V gave up 6 bases and J gave up 6 bases; unmatched junction bases: 1. The CDR3 consists of 13 residues.

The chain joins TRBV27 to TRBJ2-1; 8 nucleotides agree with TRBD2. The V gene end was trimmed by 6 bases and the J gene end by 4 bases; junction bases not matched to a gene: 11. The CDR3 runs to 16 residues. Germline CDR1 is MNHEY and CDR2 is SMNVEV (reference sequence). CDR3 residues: CASSGLASGLYNEQFF. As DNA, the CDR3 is TGTGCCAGCAGCGGCCTAGCTAGCGGGCTTTACAATGAGCAGTTCTTC.

CDR3 sequence (DNA): TGTGCCAGCAGTTACACCAGAAACCAAGAGACCCAGTACTTC. Protein product: CASSYTRNQETQYF. J is TRBJ2-5 and V is TRBV6-5; D not certain. The CDR3 totals 14 residues. CDR1 and CDR2 from the germline V gene are MNHEY and SVGAGI. V lost 2 bases and J 0 bases, leaving 7 bases between the germline ends.

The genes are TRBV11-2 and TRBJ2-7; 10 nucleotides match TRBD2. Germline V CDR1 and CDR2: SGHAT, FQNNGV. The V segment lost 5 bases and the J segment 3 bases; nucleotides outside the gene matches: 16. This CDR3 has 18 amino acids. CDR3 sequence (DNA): TGTGCCAGCAGCCGAGGACAGACGGGACTAGCGTTCTTCTACGAGCAGTACTTC. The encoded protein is CASSRGQTGLAFFYEQYF.

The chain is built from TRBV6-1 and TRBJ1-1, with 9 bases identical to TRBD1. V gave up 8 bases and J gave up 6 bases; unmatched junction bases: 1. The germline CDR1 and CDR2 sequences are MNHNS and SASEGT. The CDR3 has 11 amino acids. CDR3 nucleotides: TGTGCCAGCGGGACAGGGCCTGAAGCTTTCTTT. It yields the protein CASGTGPEAFF.

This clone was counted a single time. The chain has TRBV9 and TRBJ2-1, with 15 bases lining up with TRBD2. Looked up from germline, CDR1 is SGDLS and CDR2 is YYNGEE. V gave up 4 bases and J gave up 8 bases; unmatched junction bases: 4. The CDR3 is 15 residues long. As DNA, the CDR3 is TGTGCCAGCAGCCCCAGGACTAGCGGGGGGGATGAGCAGTTCTTC. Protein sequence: CASSPRTSGGDEQFF.

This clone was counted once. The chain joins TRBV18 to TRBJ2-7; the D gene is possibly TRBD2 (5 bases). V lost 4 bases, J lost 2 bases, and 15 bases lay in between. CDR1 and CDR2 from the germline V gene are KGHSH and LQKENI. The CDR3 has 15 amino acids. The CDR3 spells CASSLERAWTYEQYF. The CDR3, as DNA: TGTGCCAGCTCACTTGAGAGGGCTTGGACCTACGAGCAGTACTTC.

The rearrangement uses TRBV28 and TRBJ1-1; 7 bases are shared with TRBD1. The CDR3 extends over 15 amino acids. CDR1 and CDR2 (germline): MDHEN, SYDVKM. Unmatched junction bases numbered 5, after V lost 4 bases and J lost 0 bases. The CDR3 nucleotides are TGTGCCAGCAGTTACACAGGGGCGGTGAACACTGAAGCTTTCTTT. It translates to CASSYTGAVNTEAFF.

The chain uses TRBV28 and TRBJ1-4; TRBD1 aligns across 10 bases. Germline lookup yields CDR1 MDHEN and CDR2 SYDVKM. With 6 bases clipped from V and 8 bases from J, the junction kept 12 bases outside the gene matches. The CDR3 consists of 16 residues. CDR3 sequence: CASSLPAGTGVEKLFF. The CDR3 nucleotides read TGTGCCAGCAGCCTACCGGCCGGGACAGGGGTCGAAAAACTGTTTTTT.

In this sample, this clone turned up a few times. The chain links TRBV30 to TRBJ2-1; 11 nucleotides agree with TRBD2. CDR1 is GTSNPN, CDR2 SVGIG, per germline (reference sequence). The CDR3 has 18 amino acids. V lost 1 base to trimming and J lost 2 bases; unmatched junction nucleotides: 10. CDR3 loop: CAWSGGVSGRAPYNEQFF. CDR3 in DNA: TGTGCCTGGAGTGGAGGGGTTAGCGGGAGGGCTCCCTACAATGAGCAGTTCTTC.

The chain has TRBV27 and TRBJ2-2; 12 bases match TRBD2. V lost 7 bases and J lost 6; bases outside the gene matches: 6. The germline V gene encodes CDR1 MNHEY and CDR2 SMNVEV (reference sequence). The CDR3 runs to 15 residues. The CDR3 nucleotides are TGTGCCAGCACCCTACTAGCGGGAGGCGCCGGGGAGCTGTTTTTT. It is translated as CASTLLAGGAGELFF.

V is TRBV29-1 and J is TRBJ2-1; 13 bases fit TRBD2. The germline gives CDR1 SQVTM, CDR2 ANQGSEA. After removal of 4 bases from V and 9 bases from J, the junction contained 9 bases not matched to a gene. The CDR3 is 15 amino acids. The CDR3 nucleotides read TGCAGCGTTGGGACTAGCGGGGGATTGCGCGGTGAGCAGTTCTTC. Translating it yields CSVGTSGGLRGEQFF.

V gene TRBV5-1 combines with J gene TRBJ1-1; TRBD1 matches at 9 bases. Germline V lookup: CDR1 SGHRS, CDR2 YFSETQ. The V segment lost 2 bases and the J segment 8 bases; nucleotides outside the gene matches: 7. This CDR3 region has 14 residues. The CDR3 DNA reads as TGCGCCAGCAGCTTCTCCGGGACAGGGACAGAAGCTTTCTTT. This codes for CASSFSGTGTEAFF.

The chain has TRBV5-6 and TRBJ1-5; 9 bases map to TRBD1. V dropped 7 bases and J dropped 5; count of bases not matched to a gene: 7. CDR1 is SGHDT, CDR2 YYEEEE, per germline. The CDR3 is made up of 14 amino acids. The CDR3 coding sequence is TGTGCCAGCCGCCGGACAGGGGAAGATCAGCCCCAGCATTTT. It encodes CASRRTGEDQPQHF.

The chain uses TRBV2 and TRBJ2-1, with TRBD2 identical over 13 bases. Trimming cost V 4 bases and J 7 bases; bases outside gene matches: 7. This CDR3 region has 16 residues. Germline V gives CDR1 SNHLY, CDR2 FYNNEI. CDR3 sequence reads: CASSGQGLAGRNEQFF. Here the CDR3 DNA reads TGTGCCAGCAGTGGCCAGGGACTAGCGGGGAGAAATGAGCAGTTCTTC.

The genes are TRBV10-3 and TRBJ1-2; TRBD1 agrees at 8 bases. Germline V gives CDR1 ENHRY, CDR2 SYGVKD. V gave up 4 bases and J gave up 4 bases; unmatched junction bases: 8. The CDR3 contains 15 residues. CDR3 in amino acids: CAISGTGTLFYGYTF. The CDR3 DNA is TGTGCCATCAGTGGGACAGGGACCTTATTCTATGGCTACACCTTC.

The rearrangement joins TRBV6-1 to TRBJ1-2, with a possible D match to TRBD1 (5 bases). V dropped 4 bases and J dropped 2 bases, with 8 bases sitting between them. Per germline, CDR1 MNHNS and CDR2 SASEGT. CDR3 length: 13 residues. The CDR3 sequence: CASSANRNYGYTF. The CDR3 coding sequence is TGTGCCAGCAGTGCTAACAGGAACTATGGCTACACCTTC.

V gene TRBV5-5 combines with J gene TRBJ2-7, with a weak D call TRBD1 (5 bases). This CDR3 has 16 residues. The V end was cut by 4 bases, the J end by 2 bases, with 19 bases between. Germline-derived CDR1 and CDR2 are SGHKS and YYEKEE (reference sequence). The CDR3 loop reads CASSPAPDTQAYEQYF. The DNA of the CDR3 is TGTGCCAGCAGCCCGGCACCGGACACCCAGGCCTACGAGCAGTACTTC.

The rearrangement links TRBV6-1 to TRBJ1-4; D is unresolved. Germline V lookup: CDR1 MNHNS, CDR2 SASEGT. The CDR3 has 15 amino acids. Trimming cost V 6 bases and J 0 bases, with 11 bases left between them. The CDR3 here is CASRALMATNEKLFF. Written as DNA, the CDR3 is TGTGCCAGCAGGGCCTTAATGGCAACTAATGAAAAACTGTTTTTT.

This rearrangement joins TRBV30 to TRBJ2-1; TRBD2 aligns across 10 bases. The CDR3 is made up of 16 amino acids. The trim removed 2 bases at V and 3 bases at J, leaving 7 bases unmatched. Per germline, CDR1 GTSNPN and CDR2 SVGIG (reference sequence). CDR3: CAWSPSGGDFYNEQFF. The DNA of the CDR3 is TGTGCCTGGAGTCCTAGCGGGGGAGACTTCTACAATGAGCAGTTCTTC.

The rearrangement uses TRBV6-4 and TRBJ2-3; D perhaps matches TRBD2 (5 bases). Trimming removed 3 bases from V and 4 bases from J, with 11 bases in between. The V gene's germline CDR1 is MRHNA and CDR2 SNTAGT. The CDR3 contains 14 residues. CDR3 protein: CASSEGLAADTQYF. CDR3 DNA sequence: TGTGCCAGCAGTGAAGGGCTAGCAGCAGATACGCAGTATTTT.